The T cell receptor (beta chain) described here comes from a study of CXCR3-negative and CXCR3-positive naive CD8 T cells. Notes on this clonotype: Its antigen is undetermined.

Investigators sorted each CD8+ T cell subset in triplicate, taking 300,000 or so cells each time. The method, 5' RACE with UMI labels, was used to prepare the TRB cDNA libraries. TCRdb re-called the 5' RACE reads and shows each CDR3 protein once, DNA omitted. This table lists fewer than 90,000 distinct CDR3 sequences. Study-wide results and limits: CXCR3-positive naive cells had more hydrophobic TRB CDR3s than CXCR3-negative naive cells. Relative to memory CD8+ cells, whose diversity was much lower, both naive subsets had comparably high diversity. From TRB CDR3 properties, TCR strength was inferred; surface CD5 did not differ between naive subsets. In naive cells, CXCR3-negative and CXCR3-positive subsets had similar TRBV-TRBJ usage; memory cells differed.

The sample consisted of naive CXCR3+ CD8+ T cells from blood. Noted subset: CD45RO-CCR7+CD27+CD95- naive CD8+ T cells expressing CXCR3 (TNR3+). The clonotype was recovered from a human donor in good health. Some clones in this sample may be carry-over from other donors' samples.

CDR3 region: CATSQSVKFQAEQYF. The rearrangement links TRBV15 to TRBJ2-7. The CDR3 runs to 15 residues. Germline values: CDR1 LNHNV, CDR2 YYDKDF (reference sequence). The full variable domain, in which reference TRBV15 and TRBJ2-7 provide the parts outside the CDR3, is DAMVIQNPRYQVTQFGKPVTLSCSQTLNHNVMYWYQQKSSQAPKLLFHYYDKDFNNEADTPDNFQSRRPNTSFCFLDIRSPGLGDTAMYLCATSQSVKFQAEQYFGPGTRLTVT.